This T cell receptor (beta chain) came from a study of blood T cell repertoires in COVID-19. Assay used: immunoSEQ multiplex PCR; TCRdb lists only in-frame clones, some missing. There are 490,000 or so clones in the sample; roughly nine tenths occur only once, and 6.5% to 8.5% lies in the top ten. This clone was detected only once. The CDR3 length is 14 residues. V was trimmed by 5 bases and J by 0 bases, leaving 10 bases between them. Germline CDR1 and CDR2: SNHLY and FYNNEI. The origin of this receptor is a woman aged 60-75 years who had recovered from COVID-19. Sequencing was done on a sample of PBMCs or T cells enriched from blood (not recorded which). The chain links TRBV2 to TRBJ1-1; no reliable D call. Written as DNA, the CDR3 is TGTGCCAGCAGTACTCTAACGGTGAACACTGAAGCTTTCTTT. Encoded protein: CASSTLTVNTEAFF.